This T cell receptor (beta chain) emerged from a study of blood T cells in healthy people across ages. As for the study in general: About one barcoded beta molecule per two T cells came from capture by template switching.

Study findings and constraints: Using unsorted PBMCs precluded a conclusive naive versus antigen-experienced comparison.

Next came a second PCR, run for roughly 6 to 11 cycles, which used a sample-barcoded 5' primer along with a J-beta primer mix. Using its own MiXCR run on the 5' RACE reads, TCRdb lists one record per CDR3 protein. The sample contains around 1,000,000 distinct CDR3 sequences, 35% to 40% of which appear only once. Concerning this clonotype: Its antigen remains unidentified.

Germline-derived CDR1 and CDR2 are MNHEY and SMNVEV (reference sequence). The CDR3 length is 16 residues. Unmatched junction bases numbered 6, after V lost 2 bases and J lost 1 base. Samples had at least 7 million PBMCs isolated from them. The chain combines TRBV27 with TRBJ2-5; 8 nucleotides align to TRBD1. Sequenced material: blood. The TCR originated in a man younger than 35 in good health. The CDR3 nucleotides read TGTGCCAGCAGTTTACACCGGGACAGGATCCAAGAGACCCAGTACTTC. Translated: CASSLHRDRIQETQYF.